Each of the 4 T cell receptor beta chains below was sequenced from the same sample in a study of OX40 agonist ivuxolimab in advanced cancers. Assay: immunoSEQ multiplex PCR; the TCRdb copy retains only in-frame clones and omits some. The data show 15,000 to 20,000 clones, about 88% seen once. The sequences come from CD4+ or CD8+ T cells sorted from blood, collected in a trial of the OX40 agonist ivuxolimab. These receptors were taken from an adult with an advanced solid tumor such as melanoma, head and neck, liver or kidney cancer.

The chain joins TRBV7-2 to TRBJ2-7; 8 bases agree with TRBD1. Losses at the gene ends were 4 bases for V and 5 bases for J; bases not matched to a gene: 7. The germline gives CDR1 SGHTA, CDR2 FQGNSA. This CDR3 has 14 residues. The chain's CDR3 is CASSSRQGFHEQYF. The CDR3 DNA sequence: TGTGCCAGCAGCTCCCGACAGGGGTTCCACGAGCAGTACTTC.

V gene TRBV27 combines with J gene TRBJ2-5; 8 bases agree with TRBD1. Germline V gene data show CDR1 as MNHEY and CDR2 as SMNVEV (reference sequence). The CDR3 covers 15 residues. V lost 5 bases, J lost 5 bases, and 10 bases stayed unmatched. The CDR3 loop is CASSQGQGARETQYF. For the CDR3, the DNA is TGTGCCAGCAGTCAGGGTCAGGGGGCGCGGGAGACCCAGTACTTC.

The chain is built from TRBV6-1 and TRBJ2-1, with D perhaps TRBD2 (6 bases). Trimming shortened V by 7 bases and J by 0 bases, and 13 bases separated the two germline ends. Germline-derived CDR1 and CDR2 are MNHNS and SASEGT. The CDR3 has 15 residues. CDR3 in DNA: TGTGCCAGCAAGGAGGGCCGAAGCTCCTACAATGAGCAGTTCTTC. Its translation is CASKEGRSSYNEQFF.

This clone was counted a single time. The chain employs TRBV11-2 and TRBJ2-2; 7 bases agree with TRBD1. V shed 5 bases and J 2 bases; nucleotides not matched to a gene: 5. The CDR3 spans 15 residues. Germline CDR1 reads SGHAT; CDR2 reads FQNNGV. The CDR3 bases are TGTGCCAGCAGCCGAACAGGGGTCAACACCGGGGAGCTGTTTTTT. Its translation: CASSRTGVNTGELFF.